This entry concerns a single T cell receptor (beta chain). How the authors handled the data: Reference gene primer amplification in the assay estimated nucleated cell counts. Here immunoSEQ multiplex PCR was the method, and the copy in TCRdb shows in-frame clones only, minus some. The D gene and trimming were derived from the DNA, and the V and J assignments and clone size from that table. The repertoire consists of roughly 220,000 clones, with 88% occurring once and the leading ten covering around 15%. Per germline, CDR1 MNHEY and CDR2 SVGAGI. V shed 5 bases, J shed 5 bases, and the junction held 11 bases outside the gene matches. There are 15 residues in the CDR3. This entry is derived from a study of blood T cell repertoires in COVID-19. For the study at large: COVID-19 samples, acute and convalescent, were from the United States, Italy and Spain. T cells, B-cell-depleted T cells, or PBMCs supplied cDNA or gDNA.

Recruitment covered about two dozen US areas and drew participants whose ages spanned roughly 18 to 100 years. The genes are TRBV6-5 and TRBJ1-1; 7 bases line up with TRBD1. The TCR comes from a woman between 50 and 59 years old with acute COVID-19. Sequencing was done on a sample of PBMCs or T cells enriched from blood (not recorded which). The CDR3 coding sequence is TGTGCCAGCAGTACCCGACAGGGTAAGGGAACTGAAGCTTTCTTT. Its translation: CASSTRQGKGTEAFF.